The 14 T cell receptor beta chains presented below share a single source sample, sequenced in a study of T cell clones after liver transplantation. Profiling relied on immunoSEQ multiplex PCR, and the TCRdb table lists in-frame clones only, not all of them. The table records around 51,000 clones, about 90% of them present only once. The sequences come from CD8+ T cells from blood, collected 12 months after liver transplant. The receptors come from a human patient who received a liver transplant. Some T cells may be supplied by the graft donor.

This chain joins TRBV7-2 and TRBJ1-5; D is possibly TRBD1 (6 bases). Germline V gene lookup returns CDR1 SGHTA and CDR2 FQGNSA. V was pared by 7 bases and J by 7 bases, with 11 bases between. This CDR3 is 12 amino acids long. The CDR3 here is CASNRVGQPQHF. The CDR3 bases are TGTGCCAGCAACAGGGTGGGCCAGCCCCAGCATTTT.

The genes are TRBV11-3 and TRBJ2-5, with D possibly TRBD2 on 6 matching bases. V lost 5 bases to trimming and J lost 4 bases, with 17 bases between them. The CDR3 has 15 residues. Germline CDR1 reads SGHNT; CDR2 reads YENEEA. The CDR3 bases are TGTGCCAGCAGCCAAGGGACTCTCCCCGGAGAGACCCAGTACTTC. Translating it yields CASSQGTLPGETQYF.

This chain uses TRBV2 with TRBJ1-2, with D perhaps TRBD1 (5 bases). This CDR3 is built from 14 residues. Germline loops: CDR1 SNHLY, CDR2 FYNNEI. Trimming took 11 bases from V and 2 from J, leaving 18 bases between them. For the CDR3, the DNA is TGTGCCGCCCCTAGGCCGACAGCCAACTATGGCTACACCTTC. Its protein is CAAPRPTANYGYTF.

The rearrangement uses TRBV6-5 and TRBJ1-1, with D perhaps TRBD1 (5 bases). V was pared by 2 bases and J by 11 bases, with 12 bases between. CDR1 and CDR2 from the germline V gene are MNHEY and SVGAGI. The CDR3 runs 12 residues. CDR3 nucleotides: TGTGCCAGCAGTTACCAGGGTAGGGAGGCTTTCTTT. It encodes CASSYQGREAFF.

V gene TRBV7-9 combines with J gene TRBJ2-7, with TRBD1 identical over 11 bases. Germline trimming cut 5 bases from V and 5 bases from J; bases unmatched to any gene: 8. CDR1 is SEHNR, CDR2 FQNEAQ, per germline (reference sequence). This CDR3 comprises 15 residues. The CDR3 region has the DNA TGTGCCAGCAGCACCTGGACAGGGGGCAATGACGAGCAGTACTTC. This codes for CASSTWTGGNDEQYF.

The chain has TRBV6-5 and TRBJ2-1; 9 bases line up with TRBD1. Germline loops: CDR1 MNHEY, CDR2 SVGAGI. This CDR3 contains 16 residues. J lost 8 bases, V lost 4 bases, and 12 bases had no gene match. The CDR3 coding sequence is TGTGCCAGCAGTTCCACCCCGGGACAGGGTGACCATGAGCAGTTCTTC. This gives the protein CASSSTPGQGDHEQFF.

On this clone itself: The junction departs from the called germline gene at one end, perhaps through a read error. J is TRBJ2-2 and V is TRBV30; D perhaps matches TRBD2 (6 bases). This CDR3 is 16 amino acids long. CDR1 and CDR2 from the germline V gene are GTSNPN and SVGIG (reference sequence). The CDR3 region has the DNA TGTGCCTGGAGTGTACCCTCGGGAGCTGCACACCGGGGAGCTGTTTTT. Encoded protein: CAWSVPSGAAHRGAVF.

The chain combines TRBV19 with TRBJ2-3; TRBD2 matches 8 bases. The CDR3 has 14 amino acids. The junction had 1 base not matched to a gene; V was cut back by 4 bases and J by 1 base. Germline V gene data show CDR1 as LNHDA and CDR2 as SQIVND (reference sequence). DNA of the CDR3: TGTGCCAGTAGTACGGGGGGGCGCACAGATACGCAGTATTTT. As protein: CASSTGGRTDTQYF.

This chain uses TRBV5-4 with TRBJ2-1; TRBD2 matches 13 bases. Germline V gives CDR1 SGHNT, CDR2 YYREEE (reference sequence). V lost 0 bases, J lost 2 bases, and 2 bases stayed unmatched. This CDR3 is built from 17 residues. CDR3 loop: CASSLVGLAGAYNEQFF. CDR3 coding DNA: TGTGCCAGCAGCTTGGTTGGACTAGCGGGGGCCTACAATGAGCAGTTCTTC. Full variable domain (missing parts from reference TRBV5-4 and TRBJ2-1): ETGVTQSPTHLIKTRGQQVTLRCSSQSGHNTVSWYQQALGQGPQFIFQYYREEENGRGNFPPRFSGLQFPNYSSELNVNALELDDSALYLCASSLVGLAGAYNEQFFGPGTRLTVL.

This clone was picked up many times. This chain joins TRBV14 and TRBJ1-1; D not resolved. CDR1 and CDR2 from the germline V gene are SGHDN and FVKESK. This CDR3 is 16 amino acids long. V dropped 0 bases and J dropped 4 bases, with 15 bases sitting between them. The CDR3 nucleotides read TGTGCCAGCAGCCAAGAGGAAGGCGGTCTCTTCACTGAAGCTTTCTTT. Protein product: CASSQEEGGLFTEAFF.

The chain couples TRBV11-2 to TRBJ1-5; D ambiguous. The germline gives CDR1 SGHAT, CDR2 FQNNGV. The CDR3 runs to 15 residues. V was trimmed by 1 base and J by 3 bases, leaving 10 bases between them. As DNA, the CDR3 is TGTGCCAGCAGCTTAGGATCCAGGCTCAATCAGCCCCAGCATTTT. This sequence encodes CASSLGSRLNQPQHF.

V usage is TRBV16 and J usage is TRBJ1-1; no definite D call. The V end was cut by 4 bases, the J end by 4 bases, with 10 bases between. The CDR3 extends over 13 amino acids. Germline CDR1 KGHSY, CDR2 FQNENV. This CDR3 is CASSPTGGTEAFF. CDR3 nucleotide sequence: TGTGCCAGCAGCCCCACGGGAGGCACTGAAGCTTTCTTT.

V is TRBV7-2 and J is TRBJ2-2; possible D gene TRBD2, 5 bases. Germline-derived CDR1 and CDR2 are SGHTA and FQGNSA. This CDR3 has 16 residues. The ends were cut back, 4 bases at V and 4 bases at J, with 16 bases in the middle. For the CDR3, the DNA is TGTGCCAGCAGCTCGGAGGATAGCGCGGGCACCGGGGAGCTGTTTTTT. Amino acid sequence: CASSSEDSAGTGELFF.

This clone was counted only a few times. The junction shows a germline mismatch at one end, possibly a read error. The genes are TRBV7-9 and TRBJ1-2; D gene ambiguous. CDR3 length: 11 residues. Per germline, CDR1 SEHNR and CDR2 FQNEAQ (reference sequence). CDR3 protein: CASSFPTDTYF. Written as DNA, the CDR3 is TGTGCCAGCAGCTTTCCTACAGACACCTACTTC.